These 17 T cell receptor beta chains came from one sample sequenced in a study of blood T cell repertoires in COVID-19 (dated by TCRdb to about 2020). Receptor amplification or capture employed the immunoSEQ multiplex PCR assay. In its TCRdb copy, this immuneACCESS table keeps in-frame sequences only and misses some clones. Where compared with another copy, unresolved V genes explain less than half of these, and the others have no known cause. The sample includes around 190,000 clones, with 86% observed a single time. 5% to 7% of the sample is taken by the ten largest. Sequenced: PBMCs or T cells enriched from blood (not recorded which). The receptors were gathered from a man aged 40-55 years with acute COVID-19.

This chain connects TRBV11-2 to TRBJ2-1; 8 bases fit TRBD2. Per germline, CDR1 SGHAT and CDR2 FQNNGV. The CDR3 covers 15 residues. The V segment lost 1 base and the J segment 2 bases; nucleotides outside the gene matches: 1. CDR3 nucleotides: TGTGCCAGCAGCTTAGCGGGAGGGCCCTACAATGAGCAGTTCTTC. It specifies CASSLAGGPYNEQFF.

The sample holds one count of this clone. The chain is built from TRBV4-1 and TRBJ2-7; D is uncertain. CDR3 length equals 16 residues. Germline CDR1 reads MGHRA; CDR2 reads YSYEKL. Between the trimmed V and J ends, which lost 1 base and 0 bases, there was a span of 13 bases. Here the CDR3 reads CASSQVRLRSSYEQYF. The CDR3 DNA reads TGCGCCAGCAGCCAAGTGAGGCTCCGAAGCTCCTACGAGCAGTACTTC.

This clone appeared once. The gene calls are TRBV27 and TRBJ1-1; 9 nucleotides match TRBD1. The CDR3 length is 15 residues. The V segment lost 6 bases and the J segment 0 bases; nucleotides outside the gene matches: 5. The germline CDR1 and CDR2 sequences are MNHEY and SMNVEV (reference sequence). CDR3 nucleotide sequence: TGTGCCAGCAGCAGGGACAGGGCCGTGAACACTGAAGCTTTCTTT. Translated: CASSRDRAVNTEAFF.

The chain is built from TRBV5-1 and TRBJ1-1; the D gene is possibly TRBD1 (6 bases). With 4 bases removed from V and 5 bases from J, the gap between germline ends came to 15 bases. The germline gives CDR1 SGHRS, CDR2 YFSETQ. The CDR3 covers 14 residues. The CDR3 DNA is TGCGCCAGCAGCCCAGGACAGCCCCGGACTGAAGCTTTCTTT. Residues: CASSPGQPRTEAFF.

CDR3 residues: CASRLRDSRNTIYF. In DNA, the CDR3 is TGTGCCAGCAGACTCAGGGACAGCAGAAACACCATATATTTT. V usage is TRBV6-5 and J usage is TRBJ1-3; 7 bases agree with TRBD1. V lost 6 bases to trimming and J lost 5 bases; unmatched junction nucleotides: 7. CDR1 and CDR2 from the germline V gene are MNHEY and SVGAGI. The CDR3 runs to 14 residues.

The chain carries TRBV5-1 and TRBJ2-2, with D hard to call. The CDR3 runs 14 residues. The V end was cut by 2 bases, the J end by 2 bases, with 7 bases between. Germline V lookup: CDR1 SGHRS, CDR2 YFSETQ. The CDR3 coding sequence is TGCGCCAGCAGCTTTATTAGAAACACCGGGGAGCTGTTTTTT. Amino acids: CASSFIRNTGELFF. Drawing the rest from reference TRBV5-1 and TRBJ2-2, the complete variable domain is KAGVTQTPRYLIKTRGQQVTLSCSPISGHRSVSWYQQTPGQGLQFLFEYFSETQRNKGNFPGRFSGRQFSNSRSEMNVSTLELGDSALYLCASSFIRNTGELFFGEGSRLTVL.

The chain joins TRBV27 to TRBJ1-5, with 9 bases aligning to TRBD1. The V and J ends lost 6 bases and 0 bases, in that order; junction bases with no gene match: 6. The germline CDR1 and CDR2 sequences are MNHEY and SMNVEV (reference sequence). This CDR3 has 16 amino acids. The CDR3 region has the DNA TGTGCCAGCAGCATCGGACAGGGGCCTAGCAATCAGCCCCAGCATTTT. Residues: CASSIGQGPSNQPQHF.

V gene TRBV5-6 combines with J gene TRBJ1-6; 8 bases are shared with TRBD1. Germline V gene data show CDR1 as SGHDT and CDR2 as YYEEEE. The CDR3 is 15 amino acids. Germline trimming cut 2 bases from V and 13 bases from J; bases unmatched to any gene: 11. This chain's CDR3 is CASSFADRATGPLHF. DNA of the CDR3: TGTGCCAGCAGCTTTGCGGACAGGGCAACCGGTCCCCTCCACTTT.

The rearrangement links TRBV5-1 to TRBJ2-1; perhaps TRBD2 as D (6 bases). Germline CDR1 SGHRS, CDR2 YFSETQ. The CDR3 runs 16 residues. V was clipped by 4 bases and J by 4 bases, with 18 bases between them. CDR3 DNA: TGCGCCAGCAGCCCGAACTGGGGGGTAGGGTACAATGAGCAGTTCTTC. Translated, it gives CASSPNWGVGYNEQFF.

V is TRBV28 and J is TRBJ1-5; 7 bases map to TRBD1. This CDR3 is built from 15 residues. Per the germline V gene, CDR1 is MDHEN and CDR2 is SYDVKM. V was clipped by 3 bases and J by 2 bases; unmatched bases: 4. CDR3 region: CASSFGGGGNQPQHF. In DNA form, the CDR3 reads TGTGCCAGCAGTTTTGGAGGGGGCGGCAATCAGCCCCAGCATTTT.

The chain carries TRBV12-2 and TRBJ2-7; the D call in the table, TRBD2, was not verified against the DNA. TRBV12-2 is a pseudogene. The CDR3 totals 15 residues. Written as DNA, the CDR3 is TGTGCAAGTCGCTTTGAGTGGTCGAACCCCTACGAGCAGTACTTC. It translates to CASRFEWSNPYEQYF.

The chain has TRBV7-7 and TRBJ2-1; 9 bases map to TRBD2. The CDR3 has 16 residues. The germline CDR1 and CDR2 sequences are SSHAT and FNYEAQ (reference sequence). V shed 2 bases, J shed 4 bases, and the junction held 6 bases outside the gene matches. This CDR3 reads CASSLSGTSLYNEQFF. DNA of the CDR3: TGTGCCAGCAGCTTAAGCGGGACTAGCCTTTACAATGAGCAGTTCTTC.

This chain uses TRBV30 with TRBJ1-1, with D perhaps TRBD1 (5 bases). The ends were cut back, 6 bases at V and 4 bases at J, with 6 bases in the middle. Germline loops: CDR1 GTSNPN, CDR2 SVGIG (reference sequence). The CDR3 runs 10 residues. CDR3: CACGGTEAFF. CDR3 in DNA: TGTGCCTGCGGGGGCACTGAAGCTTTCTTT.

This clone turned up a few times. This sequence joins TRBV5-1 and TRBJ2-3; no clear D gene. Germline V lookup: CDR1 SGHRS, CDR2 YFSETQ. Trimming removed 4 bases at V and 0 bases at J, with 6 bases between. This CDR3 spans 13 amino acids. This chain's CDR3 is CASSATSTDTQYF. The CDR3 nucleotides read TGCGCCAGCAGCGCCACTAGCACAGATACGCAGTATTTT.

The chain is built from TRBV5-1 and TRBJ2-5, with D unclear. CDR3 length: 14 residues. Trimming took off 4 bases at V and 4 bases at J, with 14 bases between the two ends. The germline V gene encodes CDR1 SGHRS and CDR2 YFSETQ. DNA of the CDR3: TGCGCCAGCAGCATGGGTGACGGCGGAGAGACCCAGTACTTC. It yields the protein CASSMGDGGETQYF.

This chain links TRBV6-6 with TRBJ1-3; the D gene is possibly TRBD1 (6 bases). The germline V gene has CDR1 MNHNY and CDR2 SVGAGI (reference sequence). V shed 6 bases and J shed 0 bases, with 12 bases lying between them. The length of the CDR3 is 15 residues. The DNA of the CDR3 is TGTGCCAGCAGCGGACAGTCCCACTCTGGAAACACCATATATTTT. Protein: CASSGQSHSGNTIYF.

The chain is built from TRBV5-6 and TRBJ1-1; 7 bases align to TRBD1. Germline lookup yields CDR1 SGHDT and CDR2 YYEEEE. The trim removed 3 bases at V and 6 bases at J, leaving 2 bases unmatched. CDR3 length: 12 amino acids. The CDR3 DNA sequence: TGTGCCAGCAGCTCGACAGGGTCTGAAGCTTTCTTT. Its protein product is CASSSTGSEAFF.